This entry describes one T cell receptor (beta chain). Its antigen is undetermined. The sort gate was single viable CD3+CD4+CD8-CD45RO+ cells for memory CD4+ T cells. Donors' CMV status reflects serum IgG against pp150, pp28, p38, p52. This record belongs to a study of memory CD4+ T cells and cytomegalovirus serostatus. General study points: CD4+ memory repertoires contained 67 of 164 reported CMV TCRbeta sequences. Suggested: most of the CMV-linked TCR signature lies in CD4+ memory cells.

Repertoires were generated with immunoSEQ multiplex PCR, while TCRdb's copy carries only in-frame clones and drops some. The data show tens of thousands of clones, 82% seen once. The CDR3 has 15 amino acids. The germline V gene has CDR1 SGHTA and CDR2 FQGNSA. With 5 bases clipped from V and 2 bases from J, the junction kept 8 bases outside the gene matches. The chain carries TRBV7-2 and TRBJ1-2; 7 nucleotides line up with TRBD1. The receptor's source is an adult in good health and CMV-seronegative. Sequenced input: memory CD4+ T cells from blood. The CDR3: CASSPTATGNYGYTF. The CDR3 DNA follows: TGTGCCAGCAGCCCCACGGCGACAGGGAACTATGGCTACACCTTC.